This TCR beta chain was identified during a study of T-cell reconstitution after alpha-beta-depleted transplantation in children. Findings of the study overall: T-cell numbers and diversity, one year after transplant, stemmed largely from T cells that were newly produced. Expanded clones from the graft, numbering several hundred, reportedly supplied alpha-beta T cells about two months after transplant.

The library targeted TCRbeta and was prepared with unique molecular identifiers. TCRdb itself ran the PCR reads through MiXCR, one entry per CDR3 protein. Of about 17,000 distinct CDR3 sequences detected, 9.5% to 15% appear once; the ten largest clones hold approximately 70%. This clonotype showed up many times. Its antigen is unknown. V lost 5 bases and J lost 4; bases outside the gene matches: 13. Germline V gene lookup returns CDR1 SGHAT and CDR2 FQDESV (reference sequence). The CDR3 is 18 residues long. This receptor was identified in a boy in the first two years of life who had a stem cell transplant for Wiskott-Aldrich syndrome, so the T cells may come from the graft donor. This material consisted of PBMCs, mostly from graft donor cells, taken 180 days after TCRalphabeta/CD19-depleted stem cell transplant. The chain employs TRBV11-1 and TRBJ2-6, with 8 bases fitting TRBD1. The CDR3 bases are TGTGCCAGCAGCCTACGAGGGACAGGATATGCCGGGGCCAACGTCCTGACTTTC. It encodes CASSLRGTGYAGANVLTF.